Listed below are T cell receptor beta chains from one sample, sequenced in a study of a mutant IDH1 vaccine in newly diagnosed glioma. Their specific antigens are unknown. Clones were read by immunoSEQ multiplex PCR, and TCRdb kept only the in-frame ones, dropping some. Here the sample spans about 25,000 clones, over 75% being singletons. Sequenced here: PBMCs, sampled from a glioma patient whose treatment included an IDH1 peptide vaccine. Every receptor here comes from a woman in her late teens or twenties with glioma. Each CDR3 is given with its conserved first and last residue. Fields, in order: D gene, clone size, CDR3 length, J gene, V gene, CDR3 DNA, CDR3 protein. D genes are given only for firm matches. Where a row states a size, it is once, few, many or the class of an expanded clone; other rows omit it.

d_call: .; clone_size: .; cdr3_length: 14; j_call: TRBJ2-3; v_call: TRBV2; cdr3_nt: TGTGCCAGCAGTGTTGGGCAGGGTACAGATACGCAGTATTTT; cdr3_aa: CASSVGQGTDTQYF
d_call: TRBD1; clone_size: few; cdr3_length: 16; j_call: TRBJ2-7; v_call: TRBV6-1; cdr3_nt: TGTGCCAGCAGTGGTCAGGGGGCGGCCCACTCCTACGAGCAGTACTTC; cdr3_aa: CASSGQGAAHSYEQYF
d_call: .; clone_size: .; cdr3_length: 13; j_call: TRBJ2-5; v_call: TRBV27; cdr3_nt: TGTGCCAGCAGCCTCTTTGGAGGGGAGACCCAGTACTTC; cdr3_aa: CASSLFGGETQYF
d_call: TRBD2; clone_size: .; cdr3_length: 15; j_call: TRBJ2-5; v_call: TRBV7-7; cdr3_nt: TGTGCTAGCAGCCAGGGACTAGCGGGACGAGAGACCCAGTACTTC; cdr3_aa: CASSQGLAGRETQYF
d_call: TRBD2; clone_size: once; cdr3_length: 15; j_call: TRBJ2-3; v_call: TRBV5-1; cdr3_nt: TGCGCCAGCAGCTTCGGGAGCGGGGGCACAGATACGCAGTATTTT; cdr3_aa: CASSFGSGGTDTQYF
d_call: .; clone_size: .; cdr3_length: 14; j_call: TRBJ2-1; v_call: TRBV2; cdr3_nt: TGTGCCAGCAGTCCCAGCCGCGGCTACAATGAGCAGTTCTTC; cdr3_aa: CASSPSRGYNEQFF
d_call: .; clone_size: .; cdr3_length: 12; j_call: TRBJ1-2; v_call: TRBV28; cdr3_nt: TGTGCCAGCAGTTTAGGCAGCTATGGCTACACCTTC; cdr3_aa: CASSLGSYGYTF
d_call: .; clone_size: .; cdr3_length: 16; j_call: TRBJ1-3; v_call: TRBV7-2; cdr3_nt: TGTGCCAGCAGCTTGGGGGGCACAGTCTCTGGAAACACCATATATTTT; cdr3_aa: CASSLGGTVSGNTIYF
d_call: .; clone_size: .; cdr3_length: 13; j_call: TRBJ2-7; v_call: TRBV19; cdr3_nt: TGTGCCAGTAGTATAGTACAAAGCGGCGAGCAGTACTTC; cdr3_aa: CASSIVQSGEQYF
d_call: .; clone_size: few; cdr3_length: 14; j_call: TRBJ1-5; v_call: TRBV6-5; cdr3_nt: TGTGCCAGCAGCGACAGGACAAGAGATCAGCCCCAGCATTTT; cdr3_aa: CASSDRTRDQPQHF
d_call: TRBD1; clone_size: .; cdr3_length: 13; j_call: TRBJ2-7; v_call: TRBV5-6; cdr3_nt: TGTGCCAGCAGCTCCGAAACTACAGGGGGCCAGTACTTC; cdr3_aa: CASSSETTGGQYF
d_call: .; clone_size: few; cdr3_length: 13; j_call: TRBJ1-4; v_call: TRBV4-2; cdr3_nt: TGTGCCAGCAGCCAACAGGGTAACGAAAAACTGTTTTTT; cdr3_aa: CASSQQGNEKLFF
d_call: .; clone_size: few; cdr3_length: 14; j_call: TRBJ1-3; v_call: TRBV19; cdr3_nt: TGTGCCAGTAGTAGCCAGCTTTCTGGAAACACCATATATTTT; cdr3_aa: CASSSQLSGNTIYF
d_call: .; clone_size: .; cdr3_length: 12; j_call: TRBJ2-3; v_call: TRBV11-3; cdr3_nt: TGTGCCAGCAGCCCCGGCGGGGATACGCAGTATTTT; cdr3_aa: CASSPGGDTQYF
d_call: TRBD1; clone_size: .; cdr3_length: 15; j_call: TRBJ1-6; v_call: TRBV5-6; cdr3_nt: TGTGCCAGCAGCTCCCGGGACAGGCCTAATTCACCCCTCCACTTT; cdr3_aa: CASSSRDRPNSPLHF
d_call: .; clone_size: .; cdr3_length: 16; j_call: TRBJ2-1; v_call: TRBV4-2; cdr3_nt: TGTGCCAGCAGCAAAGACCTTGCGAGCTCCTACAATGAGCAGTTCTTC; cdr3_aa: CASSKDLASSYNEQFF
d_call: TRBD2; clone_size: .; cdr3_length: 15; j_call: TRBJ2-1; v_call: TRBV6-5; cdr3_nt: TGTGCCAGCAGTTACACGGGCGGGAGGGACAATGAGCAGTTCTTC; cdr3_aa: CASSYTGGRDNEQFF
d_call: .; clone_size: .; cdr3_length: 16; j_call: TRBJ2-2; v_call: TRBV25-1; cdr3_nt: TGTGCCAGCAGTGAATTAGAGGGAGCGAACACCGGGGAGCTGTTTTTT; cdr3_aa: CASSELEGANTGELFF
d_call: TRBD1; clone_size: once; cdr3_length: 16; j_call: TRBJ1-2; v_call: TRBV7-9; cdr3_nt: TGTGCCAGCAGCCCCGGGACAGGGGGCGCATTCAATGGCTACACCTTC; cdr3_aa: CASSPGTGGAFNGYTF
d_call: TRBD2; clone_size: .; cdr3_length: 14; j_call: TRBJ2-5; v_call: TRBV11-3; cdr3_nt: TGTGCCAGCAACCAATGGACTAGCCAAGAGACCCAGTACTTC; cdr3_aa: CASNQWTSQETQYF
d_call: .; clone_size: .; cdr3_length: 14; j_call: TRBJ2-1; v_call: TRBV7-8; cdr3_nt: TGTGCCAGCAGCTTAGTTACTAGTCTCAATGAGCAGTTCTTC; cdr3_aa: CASSLVTSLNEQFF
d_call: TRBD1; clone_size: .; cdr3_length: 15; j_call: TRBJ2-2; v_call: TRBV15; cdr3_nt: TGTGCCACCAGCAGAGATACAGGGGGCTCCGGGGAGCTGTTTTTT; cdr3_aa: CATSRDTGGSGELFF
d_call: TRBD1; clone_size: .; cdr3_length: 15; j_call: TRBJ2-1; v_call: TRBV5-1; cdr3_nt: TGCGCCAGCAGCTTGGAACCGACAGGGGTCAATGAGCAGTTCTTC; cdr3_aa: CASSLEPTGVNEQFF
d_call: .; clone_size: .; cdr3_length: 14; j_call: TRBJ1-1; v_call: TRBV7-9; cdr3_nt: TGTGCCAGCATCTTGGGGGGTATGAGAACTGAAGCTTTCTTT; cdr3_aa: CASILGGMRTEAFF
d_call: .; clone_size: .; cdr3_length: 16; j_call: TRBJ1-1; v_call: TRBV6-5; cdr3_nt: TGTGCCAGCAGTTCCGGCCGGCCGAGTATGAACACTGAAGCTTTCTTT; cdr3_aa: CASSSGRPSMNTEAFF
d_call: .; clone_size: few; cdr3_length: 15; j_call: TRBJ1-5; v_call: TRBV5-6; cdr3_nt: TGTGCCAGCAGCGAGTATGGAAATAGCAATCAGCCCCAGCATTTT; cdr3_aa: CASSEYGNSNQPQHF
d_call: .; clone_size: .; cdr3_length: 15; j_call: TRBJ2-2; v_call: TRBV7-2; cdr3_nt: TGTGCCAGCAGCTTCTCAGGGGTGAACACCGGGGAGCTGTTTTTT; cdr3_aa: CASSFSGVNTGELFF
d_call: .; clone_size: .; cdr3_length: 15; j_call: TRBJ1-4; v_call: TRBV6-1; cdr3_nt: TGTGCCAGCAGTGAAGCGGATAGACTAAATGAAAAACTGTTTTTT; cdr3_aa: CASSEADRLNEKLFF
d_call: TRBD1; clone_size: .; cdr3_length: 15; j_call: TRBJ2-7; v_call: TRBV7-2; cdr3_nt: TGTGCCAGCAGCCCCCGGACAGGGGGCGTCCGGGAGCAGTACTTC; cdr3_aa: CASSPRTGGVREQYF
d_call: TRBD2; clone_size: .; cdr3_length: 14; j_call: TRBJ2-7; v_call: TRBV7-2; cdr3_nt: TGTGCCAGCAGCTTAATTAGCGGGGCCTACGAGCAGTACTTC; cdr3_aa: CASSLISGAYEQYF
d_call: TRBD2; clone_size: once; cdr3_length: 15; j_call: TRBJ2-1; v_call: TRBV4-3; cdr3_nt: TGCGCCAGCAGCCAGGGGGGGGATAACTACAATGAGCAGTTCTTC; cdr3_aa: CASSQGGDNYNEQFF
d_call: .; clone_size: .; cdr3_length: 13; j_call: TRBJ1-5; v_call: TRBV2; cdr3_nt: TGTGCCAGCGGGGAACAGGGCAATCAGCCCCAGCATTTT; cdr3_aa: CASGEQGNQPQHF
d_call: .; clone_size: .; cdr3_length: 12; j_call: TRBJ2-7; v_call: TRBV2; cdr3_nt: TGTGCCAGCAGTGTGGGGCTTTGGGAGCAGTACTTC; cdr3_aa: CASSVGLWEQYF
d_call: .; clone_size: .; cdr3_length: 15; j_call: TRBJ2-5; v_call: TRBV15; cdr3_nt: TGTGCCACCAGCACCTCACGGTTACTCCAAGAGACCCAGTACTTC; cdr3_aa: CATSTSRLLQETQYF
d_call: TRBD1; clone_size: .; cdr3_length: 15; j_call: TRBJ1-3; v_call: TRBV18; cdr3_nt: TGTGCCAGCTCCCGGACAGGTATCTCTGGAAACACCATATATTTT; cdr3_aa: CASSRTGISGNTIYF
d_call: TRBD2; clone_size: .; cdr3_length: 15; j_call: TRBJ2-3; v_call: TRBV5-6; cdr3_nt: TGTGCCAGCAGCTTGGCCCTAGCGGGCACAGATACGCAGTATTTT; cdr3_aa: CASSLALAGTDTQYF
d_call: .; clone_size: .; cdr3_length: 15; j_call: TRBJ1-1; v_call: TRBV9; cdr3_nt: TGTGCCAGCAGACCAACCTCAACAGTGGACACTGAAGCTTTCTTT; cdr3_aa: CASRPTSTVDTEAFF
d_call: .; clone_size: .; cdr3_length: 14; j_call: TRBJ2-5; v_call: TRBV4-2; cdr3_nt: TGTGCCAGCAGCCAAGATGGTGGCGGGGAGACCCAGTACTTC; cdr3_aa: CASSQDGGGETQYF
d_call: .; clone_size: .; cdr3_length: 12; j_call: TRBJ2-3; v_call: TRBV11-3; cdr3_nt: TGTGCCAGCAGCCAAACCTCGGGACAACAGTATTTT; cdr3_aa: CASSQTSGQQYF
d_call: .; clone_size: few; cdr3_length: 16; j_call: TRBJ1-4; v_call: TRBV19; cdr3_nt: TGTGCCACAACAATGCGGACGGACGCAACTAATGAAAAACTGTTTTTT; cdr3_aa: CATTMRTDATNEKLFF
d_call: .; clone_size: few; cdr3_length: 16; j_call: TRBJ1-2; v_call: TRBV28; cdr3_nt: TGTGCCAGCAGTACCTTAACAGGTCTGTCTAACTATGGCTACACCTTC; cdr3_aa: CASSTLTGLSNYGYTF
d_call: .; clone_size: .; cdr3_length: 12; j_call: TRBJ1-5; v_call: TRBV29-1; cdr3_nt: TGCAGCGCAGGGACTTCCAATCAGCCCCAGCATTTT; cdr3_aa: CSAGTSNQPQHF
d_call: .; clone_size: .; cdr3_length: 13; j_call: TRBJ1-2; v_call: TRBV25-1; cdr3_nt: TGTGCCAGCAGTGTTTTGGTGAGGGATGGCTACACCTTC; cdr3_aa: CASSVLVRDGYTF
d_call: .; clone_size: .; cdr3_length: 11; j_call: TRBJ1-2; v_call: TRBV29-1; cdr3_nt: TGCAGCGTGGGGGTTGACTATGGCTACACCTTC; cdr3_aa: CSVGVDYGYTF
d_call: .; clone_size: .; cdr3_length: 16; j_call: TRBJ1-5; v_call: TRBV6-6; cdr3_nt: TGTGCCAGCAGTTTCGACGGATTTTATAGCAATCAGCCCCAGCATTTT; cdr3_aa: CASSFDGFYSNQPQHF
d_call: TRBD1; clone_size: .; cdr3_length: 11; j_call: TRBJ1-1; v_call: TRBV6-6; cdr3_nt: TGTGCCAGCCGGGACAGGGCCCACAATCACTTT; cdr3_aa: CASRDRAHNHF